This record looks at one TCR beta chain sequence and its context. 60 Vbeta and 13 Jbeta primers were used in PCR. The assay was immunoSEQ multiplex PCR, and TCRdb's table has in-frame clones only and misses some. The sample yields 150,000 or so clones, approximately 80% seen once. The sample is drawn from a study of cytomegalovirus exposure and HLA in healthy donors. This CDR3 is built from 15 residues. Trimming cost V 1 base and J 9 bases, with 19 bases left between them. The germline V gene has CDR1 SQVTM and CDR2 ANQGSEA. The source material was PBMCs. The J gene is TRBJ2-1, the V gene TRBV29-1; D is perhaps TRBD1 (6 bases). This receptor was identified in a female donor in good health and CMV-seronegative. The CDR3 sequence: CSVEGQAIIGGEQFF. CDR3 bases: TGCAGCGTTGAAGGACAGGCGATAATTGGTGGTGAGCAGTTCTTC.